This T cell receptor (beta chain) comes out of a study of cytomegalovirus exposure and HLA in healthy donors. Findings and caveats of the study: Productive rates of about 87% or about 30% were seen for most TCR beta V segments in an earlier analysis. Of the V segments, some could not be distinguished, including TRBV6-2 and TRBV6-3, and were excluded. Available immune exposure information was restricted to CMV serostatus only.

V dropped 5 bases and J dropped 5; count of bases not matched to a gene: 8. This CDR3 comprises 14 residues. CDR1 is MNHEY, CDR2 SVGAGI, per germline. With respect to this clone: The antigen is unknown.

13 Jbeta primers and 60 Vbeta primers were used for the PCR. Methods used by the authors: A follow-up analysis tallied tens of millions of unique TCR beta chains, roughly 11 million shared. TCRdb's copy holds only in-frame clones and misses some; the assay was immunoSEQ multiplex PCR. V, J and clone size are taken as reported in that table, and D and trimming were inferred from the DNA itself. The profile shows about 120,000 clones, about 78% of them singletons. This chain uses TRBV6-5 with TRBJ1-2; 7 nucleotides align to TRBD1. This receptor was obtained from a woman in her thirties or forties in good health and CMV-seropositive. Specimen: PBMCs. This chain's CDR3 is CASSTDRAEYGYTF. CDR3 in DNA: TGTGCCAGCAGTACCGACAGGGCCGAATATGGCTACACCTTC.